This T cell receptor beta chain was captured in a study of T cell responses to AZD1222 COVID-19 vaccine. Study-level results: Clonal diversity may have been underestimated in mostly white British donors.

Trimming removed 7 bases from V and 4 bases from J; junction bases left unmatched: 14. Germline CDR1 and CDR2: LGHDT and YNNKEL (reference sequence). The CDR3 spans 17 residues. Repertoires were generated with immunoSEQ multiplex PCR, while TCRdb's copy carries only in-frame clones and drops some. The sample gives 160,000 or so clones, 88% of which show up once; approximately 7% is in the top ten. Comment on this clone: The antigen is undetermined.

V is TRBV3-1 (or the pseudogene TRBV3-2) and J is TRBJ2-7, with 12 bases lining up with TRBD2. The sequenced sample was peripheral blood, obtained after recovery from COVID-19. The TCR originated in an adult who had recovered from COVID-19. DNA for the CDR3: TGTGCCAGCACCTCTCTGGCTAGCGGGGGGGCCGATTACGAGCAGTACTTC. This translates into CASTSLASGGADYEQYF.